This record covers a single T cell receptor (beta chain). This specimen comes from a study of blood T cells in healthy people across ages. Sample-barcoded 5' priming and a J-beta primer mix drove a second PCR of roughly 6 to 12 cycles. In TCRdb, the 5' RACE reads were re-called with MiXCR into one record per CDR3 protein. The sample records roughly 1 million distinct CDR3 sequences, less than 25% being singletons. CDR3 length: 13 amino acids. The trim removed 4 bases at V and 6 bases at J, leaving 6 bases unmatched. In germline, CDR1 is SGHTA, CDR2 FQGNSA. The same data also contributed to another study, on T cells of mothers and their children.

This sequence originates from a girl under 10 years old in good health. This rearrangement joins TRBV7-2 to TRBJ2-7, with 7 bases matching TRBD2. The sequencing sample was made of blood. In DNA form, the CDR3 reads TGTGCCAGCAGCTCTACGCCGGGGGGCGAGCAGTACTTC. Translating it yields CASSSTPGGEQYF.